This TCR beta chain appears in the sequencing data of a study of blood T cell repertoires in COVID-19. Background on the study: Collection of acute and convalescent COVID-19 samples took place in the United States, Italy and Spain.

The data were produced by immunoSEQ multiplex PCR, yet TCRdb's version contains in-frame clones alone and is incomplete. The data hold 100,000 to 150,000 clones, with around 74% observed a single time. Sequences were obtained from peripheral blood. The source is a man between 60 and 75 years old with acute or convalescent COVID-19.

CDR3 in amino acids: CASSYMGTSIYEQFF. For the CDR3, the DNA is TGTGCCAGCAGTTACATGGGGACTAGCATATATGAGCAGTTCTTC. This chain connects TRBV6-5 to TRBJ2-1, with 9 bases that match TRBD2. V lost 2 bases, J lost 8 bases, and 7 bases stayed unmatched. The CDR3 runs 15 residues. Germline CDR1 reads MNHEY; CDR2 reads SVGAGI.